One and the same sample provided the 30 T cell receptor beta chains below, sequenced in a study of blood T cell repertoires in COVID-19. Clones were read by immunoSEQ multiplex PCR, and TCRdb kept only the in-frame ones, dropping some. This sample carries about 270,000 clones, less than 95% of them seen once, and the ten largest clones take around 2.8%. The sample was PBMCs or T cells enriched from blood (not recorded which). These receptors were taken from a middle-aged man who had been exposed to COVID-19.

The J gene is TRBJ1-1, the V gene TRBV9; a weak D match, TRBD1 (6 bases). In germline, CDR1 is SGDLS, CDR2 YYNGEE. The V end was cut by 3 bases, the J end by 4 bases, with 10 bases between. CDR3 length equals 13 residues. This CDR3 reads CASSGGGVTEAFF. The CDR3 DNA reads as TGTGCCAGCAGCGGAGGGGGGGTCACTGAAGCTTTCTTT.

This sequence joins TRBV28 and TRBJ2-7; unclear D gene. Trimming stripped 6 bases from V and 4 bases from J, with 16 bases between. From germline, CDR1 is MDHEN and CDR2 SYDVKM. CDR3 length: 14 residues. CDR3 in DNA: TGTGCCAGCAGCCCCGCCCCGTCCGAGTACGAGCAGTACTTC. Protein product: CASSPAPSEYEQYF.

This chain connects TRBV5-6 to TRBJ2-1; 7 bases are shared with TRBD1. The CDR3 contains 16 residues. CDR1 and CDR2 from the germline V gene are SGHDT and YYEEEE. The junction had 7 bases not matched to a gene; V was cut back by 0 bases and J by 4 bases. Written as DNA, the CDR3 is TGTGCCAGCAGCTTGGAGTGCGACAGGGAATACAATGAGCAGTTCTTC. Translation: CASSLECDREYNEQFF.

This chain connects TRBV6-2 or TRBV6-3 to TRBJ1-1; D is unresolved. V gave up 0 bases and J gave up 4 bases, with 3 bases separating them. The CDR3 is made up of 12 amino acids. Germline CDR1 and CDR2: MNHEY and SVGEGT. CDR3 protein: CASSYSATEAFF. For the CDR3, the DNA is TGTGCCAGCAGTTACTCGGCCACTGAAGCTTTCTTT.

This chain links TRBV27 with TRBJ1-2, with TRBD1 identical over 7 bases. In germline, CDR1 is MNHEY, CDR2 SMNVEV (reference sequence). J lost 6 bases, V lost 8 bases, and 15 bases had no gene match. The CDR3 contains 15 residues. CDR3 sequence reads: CASAVIEGAKDGYTF. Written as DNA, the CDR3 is TGTGCCAGCGCTGTTATTGAGGGGGCAAAGGATGGCTACACCTTC.

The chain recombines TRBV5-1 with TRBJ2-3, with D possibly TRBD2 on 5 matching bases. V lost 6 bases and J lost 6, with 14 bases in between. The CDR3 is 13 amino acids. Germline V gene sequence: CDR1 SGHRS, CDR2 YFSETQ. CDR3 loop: CASTWFGDDTQYF. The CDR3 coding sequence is TGCGCCAGCACCTGGTTCGGGGATGATACGCAGTATTTT.

The CDR3 reads CATSRAGANQPQHF. The CDR3, as DNA: TGTGCCACCAGCAGAGCAGGGGCGAATCAGCCCCAGCATTTT. The chain uses TRBV15 and TRBJ1-5; D might be TRBD1 (6 bases). The V and J ends lost 1 base and 4 bases respectively, with 8 bases between them. The CDR3 length is 14 residues. Germline CDR1 is LNHNV and CDR2 is YYDKDF (reference sequence). Filled out from reference TRBV15 and TRBJ1-5, the complete variable domain reads DAMVIQNPRYQVTQFGKPVTLSCSQTLNHNVMYWYQQKSSQAPKLLFHYYDKDFNNEADTPDNFQSRRPNTSFCFLDIRSPGLGDTAMYLCATSRAGANQPQHFGDGTRLSIL.

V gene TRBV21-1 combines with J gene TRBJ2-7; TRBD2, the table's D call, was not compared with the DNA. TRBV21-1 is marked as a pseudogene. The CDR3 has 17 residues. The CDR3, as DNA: TGTGCCAGCAGCCCAACCCTCCCTAGCGGGAGTTACTACGAGCAGTACTTC. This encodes CASSPTLPSGSYYEQYF.

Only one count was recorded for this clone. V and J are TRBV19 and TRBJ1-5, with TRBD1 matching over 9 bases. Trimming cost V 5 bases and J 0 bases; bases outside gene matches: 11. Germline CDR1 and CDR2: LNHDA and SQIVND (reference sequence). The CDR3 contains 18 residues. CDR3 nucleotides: TGTGCCAGTAGTCTTGACCCGGGACAGGGATATAGCAATCAGCCCCAGCATTTT. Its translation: CASSLDPGQGYSNQPQHF. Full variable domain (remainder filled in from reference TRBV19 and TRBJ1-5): DGGITQSPKYLFRKEGQNVTLSCEQNLNHDAMYWYRQDPGQGLRLIYYSQIVNDFQKGDIAEGYSVSREKKESFPLTVTSAQKNPTAFYLCASSLDPGQGYSNQPQHFGDGTRLSIL.

The DNA of the CDR3 is TGTGCCAGCAGCCAAGATAACGCTAGCGGGAGAAAGACCCAGTACTTC. Translation: CASSQDNASGRKTQYF. This chain joins TRBV3-1 (or the pseudogene TRBV3-2) and TRBJ2-5, with 10 nucleotides matching TRBD2. J lost 6 bases, V lost 0 bases, and 7 bases had no gene match. The CDR3 length is 16 residues. Germline V lookup: CDR1 LGHDT, CDR2 YNNKEL (reference sequence).

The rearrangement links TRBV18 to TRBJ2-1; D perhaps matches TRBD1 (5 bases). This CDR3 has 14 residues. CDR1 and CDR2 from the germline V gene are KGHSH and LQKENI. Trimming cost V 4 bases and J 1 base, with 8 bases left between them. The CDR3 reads CASSLRQSYNEQFF. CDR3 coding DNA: TGTGCCAGCTCACTGCGACAGTCCTACAATGAGCAGTTCTTC.

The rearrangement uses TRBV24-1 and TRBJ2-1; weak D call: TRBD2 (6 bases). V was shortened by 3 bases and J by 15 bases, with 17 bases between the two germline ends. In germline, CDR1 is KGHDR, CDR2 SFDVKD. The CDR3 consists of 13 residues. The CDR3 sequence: CATSDRTTSMAFF. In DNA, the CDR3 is TGTGCCACCAGTGATCGTACGACTAGTATGGCGTTCTTC.

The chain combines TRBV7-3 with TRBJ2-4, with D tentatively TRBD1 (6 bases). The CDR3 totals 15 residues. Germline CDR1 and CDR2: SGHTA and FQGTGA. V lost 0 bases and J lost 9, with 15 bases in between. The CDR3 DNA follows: TGTGCCAGCAGCTTAACGGGCGACAGGTTTACCATTCAGTACTTC. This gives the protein CASSLTGDRFTIQYF.

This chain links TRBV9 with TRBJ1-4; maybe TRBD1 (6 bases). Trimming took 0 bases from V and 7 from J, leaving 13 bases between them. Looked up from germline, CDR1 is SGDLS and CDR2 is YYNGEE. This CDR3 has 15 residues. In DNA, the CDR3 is TGTGCCAGCAGCGTAGATAGGGGGAGGGGTGAAAAACTGTTTTTT. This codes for CASSVDRGRGEKLFF.

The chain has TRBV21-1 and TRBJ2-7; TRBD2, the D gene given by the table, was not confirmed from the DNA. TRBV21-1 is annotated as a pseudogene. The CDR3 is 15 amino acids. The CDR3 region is CASSNGGSRSYEQYF. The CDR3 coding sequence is TGTGCCAGCAGCAATGGGGGGAGTCGTTCCTACGAGCAGTACTTC.

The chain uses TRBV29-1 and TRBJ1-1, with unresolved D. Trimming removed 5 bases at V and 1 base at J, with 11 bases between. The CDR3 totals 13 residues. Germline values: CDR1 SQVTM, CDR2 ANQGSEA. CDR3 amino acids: CSVLQTRNTEAFF. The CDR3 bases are TGCAGCGTTCTTCAGACAAGGAACACTGAAGCTTTCTTT. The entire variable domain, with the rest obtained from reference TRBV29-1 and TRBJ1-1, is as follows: SAVISQKPSRDICQRGTSLTIQCQVDSQVTMMFWYRQQPGQSLTLIATANQGSEATYESGFVIDKFPISRPNLTFSTLTVSNMSPEDSSIYLCSVLQTRNTEAFFGQGTRLTVV.

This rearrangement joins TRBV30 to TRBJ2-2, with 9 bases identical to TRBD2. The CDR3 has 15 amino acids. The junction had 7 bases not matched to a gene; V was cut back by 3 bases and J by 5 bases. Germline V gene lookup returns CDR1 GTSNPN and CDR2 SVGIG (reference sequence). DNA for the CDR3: TGTGCCTGGAGAAGTGTAGCGGGAGTAACCGGGGAGCTGTTTTTT. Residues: CAWRSVAGVTGELFF.

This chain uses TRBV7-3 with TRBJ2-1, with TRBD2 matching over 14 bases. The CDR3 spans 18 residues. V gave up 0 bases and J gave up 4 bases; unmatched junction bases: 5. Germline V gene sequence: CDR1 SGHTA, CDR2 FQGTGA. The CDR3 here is CASSLTGLAGGGYNEQFF. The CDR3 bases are TGTGCCAGCAGCTTAACAGGACTAGCGGGAGGAGGTTACAATGAGCAGTTCTTC.

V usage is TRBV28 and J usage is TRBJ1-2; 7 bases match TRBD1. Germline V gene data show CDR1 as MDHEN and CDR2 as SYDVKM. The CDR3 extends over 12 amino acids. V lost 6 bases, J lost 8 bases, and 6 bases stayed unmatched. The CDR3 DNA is TGTGCCAGCAGCGTAGGGGGCTTCGGCTACACCTTC. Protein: CASSVGGFGYTF.

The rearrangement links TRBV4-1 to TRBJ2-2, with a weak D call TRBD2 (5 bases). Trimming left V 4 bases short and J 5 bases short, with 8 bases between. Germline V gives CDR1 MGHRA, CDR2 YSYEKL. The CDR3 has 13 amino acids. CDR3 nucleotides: TGCGCCAGCAGCCCGCCGGGGACCGGGGAGCTGTTTTTT. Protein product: CASSPPGTGELFF.

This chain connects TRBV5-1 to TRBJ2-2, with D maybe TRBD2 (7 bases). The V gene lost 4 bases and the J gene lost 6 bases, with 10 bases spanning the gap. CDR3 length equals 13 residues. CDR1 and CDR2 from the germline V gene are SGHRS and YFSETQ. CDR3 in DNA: TGCGCCAGCAGCAACGGGGGGCCCGGGGAGCTGTTTTTT. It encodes CASSNGGPGELFF. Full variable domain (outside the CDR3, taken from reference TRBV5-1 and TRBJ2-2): KAGVTQTPRYLIKTRGQQVTLSCSPISGHRSVSWYQQTPGQGLQFLFEYFSETQRNKGNFPGRFSGRQFSNSRSEMNVSTLELGDSALYLCASSNGGPGELFFGEGSRLTVL.

The CDR3 protein is CASSLVTNTGELFF. The CDR3 nucleotides are TGTGCCAGCAGCTTAGTAACGAACACCGGGGAGCTGTTTTTT. The gene calls are TRBV13 and TRBJ2-2; D not resolved. Between the trimmed V and J ends, which lost 1 base and 0 bases, there was a span of 3 bases. CDR3 size: 14 residues. Germline-derived CDR1 and CDR2 are PRHDT and FYEKMQ (reference sequence).

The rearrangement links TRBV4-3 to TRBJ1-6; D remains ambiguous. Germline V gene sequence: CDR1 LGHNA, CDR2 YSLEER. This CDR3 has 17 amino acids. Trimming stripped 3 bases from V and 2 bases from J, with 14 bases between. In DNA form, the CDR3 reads TGCGCCAGCAGCCACACACCCCAACATACCTATAATTCACCCCTCCACTTT. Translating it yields CASSHTPQHTYNSPLHF.

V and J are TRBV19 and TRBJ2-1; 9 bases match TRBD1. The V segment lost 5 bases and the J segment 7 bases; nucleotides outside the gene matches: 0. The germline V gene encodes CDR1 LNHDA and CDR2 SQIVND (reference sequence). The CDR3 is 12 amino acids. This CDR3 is CASSGTGNEQFF. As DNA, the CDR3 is TGTGCCAGTAGTGGGACAGGGAATGAGCAGTTCTTC.

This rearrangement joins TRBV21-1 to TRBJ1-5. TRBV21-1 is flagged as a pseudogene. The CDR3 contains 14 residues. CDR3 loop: CASSKEDLRQPQHF. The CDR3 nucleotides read TGTGCCAGCAGCAAAGAGGACTTACGGCAGCCCCAGCATTTT.

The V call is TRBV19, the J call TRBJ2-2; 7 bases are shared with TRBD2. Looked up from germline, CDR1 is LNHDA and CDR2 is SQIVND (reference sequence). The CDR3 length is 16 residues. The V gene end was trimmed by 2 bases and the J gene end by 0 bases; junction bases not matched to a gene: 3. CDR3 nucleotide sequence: TGTGCCAGTAGTATACCGGCGGGAGCGAACACCGGGGAGCTGTTTTTT. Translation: CASSIPAGANTGELFF.

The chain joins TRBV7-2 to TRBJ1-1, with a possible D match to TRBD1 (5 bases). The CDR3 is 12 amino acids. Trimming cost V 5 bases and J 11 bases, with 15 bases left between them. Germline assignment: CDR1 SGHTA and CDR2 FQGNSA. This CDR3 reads CASSTARGVAFF. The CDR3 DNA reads TGTGCCAGCAGCACCGCGCGGGGGGTGGCTTTCTTT.

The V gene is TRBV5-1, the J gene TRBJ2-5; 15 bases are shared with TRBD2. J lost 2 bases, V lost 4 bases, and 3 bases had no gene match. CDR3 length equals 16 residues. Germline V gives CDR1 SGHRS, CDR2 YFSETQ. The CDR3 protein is CASSRGLAGGQETQYF. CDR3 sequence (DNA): TGCGCCAGCAGCAGAGGACTAGCGGGAGGGCAAGAGACCCAGTACTTC.

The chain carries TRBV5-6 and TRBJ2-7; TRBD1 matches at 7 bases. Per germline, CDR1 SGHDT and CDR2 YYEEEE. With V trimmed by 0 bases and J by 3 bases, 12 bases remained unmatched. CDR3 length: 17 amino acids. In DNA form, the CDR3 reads TGTGCCAGCAGCTTGGTGGTTTTTCGGGACAGAGACTACGAGCAGTACTTC. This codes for CASSLVVFRDRDYEQYF.

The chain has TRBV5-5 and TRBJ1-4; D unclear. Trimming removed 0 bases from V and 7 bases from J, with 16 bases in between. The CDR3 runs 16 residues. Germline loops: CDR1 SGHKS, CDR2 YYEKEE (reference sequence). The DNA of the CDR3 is TGTGCCAGCAGCTTGGGCGCTGGTTTTGAGGGTGAAAAACTGTTTTTT. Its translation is CASSLGAGFEGEKLFF.